The 16 T cell receptor beta chains reported below all come from one sample, sequenced in a study of human thymus T cells. Generated by immunoSEQ multiplex PCR, the TCRdb table keeps only in-frame clones and is missing some. The table has some 120,000 clones, over 85% seen once; the top ten hold around 0.025%. During corrective heart surgery, resections were taken, and the thymus tissue came from them. The specimen sequenced was thymus tissue. These receptors were obtained from a boy under two years old with a congenital heart defect but otherwise immunologically healthy.

The chain combines TRBV9 with TRBJ2-2; D possibly corresponds to TRBD2 (5 bases). Deletions cut 0 bases from V and 10 bases from J, with 10 bases between. Per the germline V gene, CDR1 is SGDLS and CDR2 is YYNGEE. This CDR3 has 13 amino acids. CDR3 bases: TGTGCCAGCAGCGTAGCCCTAGCCGAGGAGCTGTTTTTT. Its protein product is CASSVALAEELFF.

The chain employs TRBV7-9 and TRBJ2-3; D uncertain. The ends were cut back, 1 base at V and 5 bases at J, with 16 bases in the middle. The CDR3 contains 16 residues. CDR1 and CDR2 from the germline V gene are SEHNR and FQNEAQ (reference sequence). In nucleotides, the CDR3 is TGTGCCAGCAGCTTAGTCTCTCGTGGCTTTCGAGATACGCAGTATTTT. It translates to CASSLVSRGFRDTQYF. Combining the CDR3 with reference TRBV7-9 and TRBJ2-3 gives the whole variable domain DTGVSQNPRHKITKRGQNVTFRCDPISEHNRLYWYRQTLGQGPEFLTYFQNEAQLEKSRLLSDRFSAERPKGSFSTLEIQRTEQGDSAMYLCASSLVSRGFRDTQYFGPGTRLTVL.

This clone was found a few times. J is TRBJ1-5 and V is TRBV20-1; D gene ambiguous. Trimming shortened V by 7 bases and J by 7 bases, and 5 bases separated the two germline ends. CDR3 length: 9 residues. From germline, CDR1 is DFQATT and CDR2 SNEGSKA (reference sequence). The CDR3 here is CSGGQPQHF. DNA for the CDR3: TGCAGTGGAGGGCAGCCCCAGCATTTT.

V usage is TRBV5-6 and J usage is TRBJ2-5, with TRBD1 matching 8 bases. After removal of 4 bases from V and 1 base from J, the junction contained 9 bases not matched to a gene. This CDR3 has 16 amino acids. Germline V lookup: CDR1 SGHDT, CDR2 YYEEEE. CDR3 coding DNA: TGTGCCAGCAGCACCCGGGACAGGACCTCCCAAGAGACCCAGTACTTC. Its translation is CASSTRDRTSQETQYF.

The V and J genes are TRBV19 and TRBJ1-5; 7 nucleotides line up with TRBD1. Looked up from germline, CDR1 is LNHDA and CDR2 is SQIVND (reference sequence). The CDR3 totals 16 residues. Trimming took 3 bases from V and 0 from J; bases not matched to a gene: 5. CDR3 DNA sequence: TGTGCCAGTAGTATGGGTAGGGGGCGTAGCAATCAGCCCCAGCATTTT. It specifies CASSMGRGRSNQPQHF.

The J gene is TRBJ2-3, the V gene TRBV9; D not resolved. V lost 1 base and J lost 1, with 16 bases in between. There are 17 residues in the CDR3. The germline V gene has CDR1 SGDLS and CDR2 YYNGEE. CDR3 loop: CASSVPLFGVRTDTQYF. The CDR3 DNA sequence: TGTGCCAGCAGCGTACCCCTTTTTGGGGTCCGCACAGATACGCAGTATTTT.

V is TRBV7-2 and J is TRBJ2-1; tentatively, D is TRBD1 (6 bases). Germline assignment: CDR1 SGHTA and CDR2 FQGNSA. Trimming removed 5 bases from V and 0 bases from J, with 11 bases in between. The CDR3 is made up of 15 amino acids. Written as DNA, the CDR3 is TGTGCCAGCAGCCCGCGGACAGTCTCCTACAATGAGCAGTTCTTC. Protein product: CASSPRTVSYNEQFF.

The chain uses TRBV7-9 and TRBJ1-6; D is perhaps TRBD1 (6 bases). Germline V CDR1 and CDR2: SEHNR, FQNEAQ (reference sequence). Trimming removed 1 base from V and 1 base from J, with 11 bases in between. The CDR3 has 17 residues. For the CDR3, the DNA is TGTGCCAGCAGCTTAGTCGGGGGCGCGTCCTATAATTCACCCCTCCACTTT. This sequence encodes CASSLVGGASYNSPLHF. The full variable domain, with the rest looked up from reference TRBV7-9 and TRBJ1-6, is DTGVSQNPRHKITKRGQNVTFRCDPISEHNRLYWYRQTLGQGPEFLTYFQNEAQLEKSRLLSDRFSAERPKGSFSTLEIQRTEQGDSAMYLCASSLVGGASYNSPLHFGNGTRLTVT.

The genes are TRBV29-1 and TRBJ1-1, with D perhaps matching TRBD1 (6 bases). The V gene lost 7 bases and the J gene lost 8 bases, with 11 bases spanning the gap. The CDR3 sequence is 10 residues long. Germline assignment: CDR1 SQVTM and CDR2 ANQGSEA. CDR3 sequence: CSDRVTEAFF. The CDR3 nucleotides are TGCAGCGACAGGGTGACGGAAGCTTTCTTT.

The J gene is TRBJ2-3, the V gene TRBV5-7; D might be TRBD1 (5 bases). TRBV5-7 carries the ORF label, with uncertain function. Trimming removed 5 bases from V and 0 bases from J, with 13 bases in between. This CDR3 spans 15 amino acids. The CDR3 loop reads CASSWGSTSTDTQYF. The CDR3 coding sequence is TGTGCCAGCAGTTGGGGCTCTACTAGCACAGATACGCAGTATTTT.

The chain recombines TRBV28 with TRBJ1-6; D uncertain. This CDR3 comprises 17 residues. Germline V lookup: CDR1 MDHEN, CDR2 SYDVKM. V was shortened by 3 bases and J by 1 base, with 13 bases between the two germline ends. Written as DNA, the CDR3 is TGTGCCAGCAGTTTGGGTGATACGCGTTCCTATAATTCACCCCTCCACTTT. Translated, it gives CASSLGDTRSYNSPLHF.

The V gene is TRBV9, the J gene TRBJ2-3; 9 nucleotides agree with TRBD2. With 6 bases clipped from V and 5 bases from J, the junction kept 7 bases outside the gene matches. Germline V lookup: CDR1 SGDLS, CDR2 YYNGEE. This CDR3 contains 14 residues. CDR3 in amino acids: CASTHGGGGDTQYF. The CDR3 DNA follows: TGTGCCAGCACCCACGGCGGGGGGGGAGATACGCAGTATTTT. The full variable domain, in which reference TRBV9 and TRBJ2-3 provide the parts outside the CDR3, is DSGVTQTPKHLITATGQRVTLRCSPRSGDLSVYWYQQSLDQGLQFLIQYYNGEERAKGNILERFSAQQFPDLHSELNLSSLELGDSALYFCASTHGGGGDTQYFGPGTRLTVL.

The chain couples TRBV7-2 to TRBJ2-7; 7 positions match TRBD1. The CDR3 covers 15 residues. J gave up 5 bases and V 4 bases, and 11 bases lay outside the gene matches. From germline, CDR1 is SGHTA and CDR2 FQGNSA. Here the CDR3 reads CASSSTGWGPDEQYF. The CDR3 coding sequence is TGTGCCAGCAGCTCGACAGGGTGGGGTCCGGACGAGCAGTACTTC.

J is TRBJ2-5 and V is TRBV4-2; unclear D gene. Trimming pared 1 base from V and 0 bases from J, leaving 12 bases between. Germline loops: CDR1 LGHNA, CDR2 YNFKEQ. There are 16 residues in the CDR3. Here the CDR3 reads CASSQGSGRNQETQYF. For the CDR3, the DNA is TGTGCCAGCAGCCAAGGGTCGGGTCGAAACCAAGAGACCCAGTACTTC.

This sequence joins TRBV4-3 and TRBJ2-3; D is undetermined. V was pared by 0 bases and J by 3 bases, with 10 bases between. Looked up from germline, CDR1 is LGHNA and CDR2 is YSLEER. The CDR3 runs to 15 residues. As DNA, the CDR3 is TGCGCCAGCAGCCAAGAACACACGCCAACAGATACGCAGTATTTT. Protein sequence: CASSQEHTPTDTQYF.

The chain employs TRBV5-3 and TRBJ2-5; a weak D match, TRBD1 (5 bases). TRBV5-3 is an ORF, with its function uncertain. Trimming took off 4 bases at V and 1 base at J, with 17 bases between the two ends. The CDR3 has 16 amino acids. CDR3 DNA: TGTGCCAGAAGCGTAAAGCCAAAGACAGTCCAAGAGACCCAGTACTTC. Protein product: CARSVKPKTVQETQYF.